This T cell receptor (beta chain) derives from a study of identical twins. Study-wide results and caveats: The study based its conclusions on cross-sectional statistical analysis and did not follow the same donors.

Template switching, a step in the protocol, added a universal primer site, and cDNA carried unique molecular identifiers. TCRdb analysed the 5' RACE reads with MiXCR anew, one entry per CDR3 protein. The sample shows 650,000 to 800,000 distinct CDR3 sequences, 8.6% of them seen only once. This clonotype was detected a few times. No antigen is known for it. V was shortened by 7 bases and J by 0 bases, with 9 bases between the two germline ends. This CDR3 is built from 13 residues. From germline, CDR1 is SQVTM and CDR2 ANQGSEA. The same data also went into a second study, on yellow fever vaccine responses in identical twins.

Sequencing was done on a sample of PBMCs. The J gene is TRBJ2-2, the V gene TRBV29-1, with a weak D call TRBD1 (5 bases). This sequence was found in a young woman in good health. The CDR3, as DNA: TGCAGCGCGGACACATCGAACACCGGGGAGCTGTTTTTT. This sequence encodes CSADTSNTGELFF.